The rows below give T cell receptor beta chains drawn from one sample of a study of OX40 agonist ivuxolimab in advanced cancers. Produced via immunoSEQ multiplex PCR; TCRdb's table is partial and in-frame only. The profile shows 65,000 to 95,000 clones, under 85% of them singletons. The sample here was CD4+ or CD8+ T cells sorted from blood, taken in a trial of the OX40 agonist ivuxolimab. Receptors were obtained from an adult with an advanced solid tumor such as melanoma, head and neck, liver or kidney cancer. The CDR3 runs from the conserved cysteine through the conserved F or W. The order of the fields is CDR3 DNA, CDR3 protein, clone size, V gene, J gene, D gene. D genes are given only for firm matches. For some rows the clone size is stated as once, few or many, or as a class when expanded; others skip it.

CDR3nt: TGCGCCAGCAGCCCGACCGCCGGGACAGGGGGCGCCGAGCAGTACTTC; CDR3aa: CASSPTAGTGGAEQYF; abundance: .; v_gene: TRBV4-3; j_gene: TRBJ2-7; d_gene: TRBD1
CDR3nt: TGTGCCAGCAGTTCCCGACAGGGCCGGTCCAACTATGGCTACACCTTC; CDR3aa: CASSSRQGRSNYGYTF; abundance: few; v_gene: TRBV6-5; j_gene: TRBJ1-2; d_gene: TRBD1
CDR3nt: TGTGCCAGCAGCTTATATAACTTCCAGGGGGAGGATGAGCAGTTCTTC; CDR3aa: CASSLYNFQGEDEQFF; abundance: .; v_gene: TRBV11-2; j_gene: TRBJ2-1; d_gene: .
CDR3nt: TGTGCCAGCAGCTTAATGAGCAGGGGGAACACCGGGGAGCTGTTTTTT; CDR3aa: CASSLMSRGNTGELFF; abundance: .; v_gene: TRBV7-2; j_gene: TRBJ2-2; d_gene: .
CDR3nt: TGTGCCAGCAGTTACTGGGGGAGCACTGAAGCTTTCTTT; CDR3aa: CASSYWGSTEAFF; abundance: .; v_gene: TRBV6-5; j_gene: TRBJ1-1; d_gene: .
CDR3nt: TGTGCCAGCAGCTCGGGGGGACTAGCGGAGTACAATGAGCAGTTCTTC; CDR3aa: CASSSGGLAEYNEQFF; abundance: .; v_gene: TRBV11-3; j_gene: TRBJ2-1; d_gene: TRBD2
CDR3nt: TGTGCCAGCAGCCTCCGACAGTGGAATGAAAAACTGTTTTTT; CDR3aa: CASSLRQWNEKLFF; abundance: .; v_gene: TRBV6-5; j_gene: TRBJ1-4; d_gene: .
CDR3nt: TGCGCCAGCAGCCAAGACGCGAGGAGGATTGGAGCAACTAATGAAAAACTGTTTTTT; CDR3aa: CASSQDARRIGATNEKLFF; abundance: .; v_gene: TRBV4-3; j_gene: TRBJ1-4; d_gene: .
CDR3nt: TGTGCCAGCACGACGGCTAACTATGGCTACACCTTC; CDR3aa: CASTTANYGYTF; abundance: medium-sized; v_gene: TRBV6-6; j_gene: TRBJ1-2; d_gene: .
CDR3nt: TGTGCCAGCAGCGTCGCGAAGCATCAGCCCCAGCATTTT; CDR3aa: CASSVAKHQPQHF; abundance: .; v_gene: TRBV7-2; j_gene: TRBJ1-5; d_gene: .
CDR3nt: TGCGCCAGCAGCCACTCCGAGACTACCTATGGCTACACCTTC; CDR3aa: CASSHSETTYGYTF; abundance: .; v_gene: TRBV4-3; j_gene: TRBJ1-2; d_gene: .
CDR3nt: TGTGCCAGTAGTATGAATACGGACAGTCAATACGAGCAGTACTTC; CDR3aa: CASSMNTDSQYEQYF; abundance: .; v_gene: TRBV19; j_gene: TRBJ2-7; d_gene: .
CDR3nt: TGTGCCAGCAGCTTGGTTAGGGGCCCTGAGCAGTTCTTC; CDR3aa: CASSLVRGPEQFF; abundance: .; v_gene: TRBV5-6; j_gene: TRBJ2-1; d_gene: .
CDR3nt: TGTGCCAGCAGTCAGGGGGGTACAGATACGCAGTATTTT; CDR3aa: CASSQGGTDTQYF; abundance: .; v_gene: TRBV6-5; j_gene: TRBJ2-3; d_gene: .
CDR3nt: TGCGCCAGCAGCTTGGGGTCGACCCACGAGCAGTACTTC; CDR3aa: CASSLGSTHEQYF; abundance: few; v_gene: TRBV5-1; j_gene: TRBJ2-7; d_gene: .
CDR3nt: TGTGCCAGCAACTCGGCCGGGACTGTCGACGGGGCCCAGTACTTC; CDR3aa: CASNSAGTVDGAQYF; abundance: .; v_gene: TRBV7-9; j_gene: TRBJ2-5; d_gene: .
CDR3nt: TGTGCCAGCAGTTACGCGAGAAGGAATGAGCAGTTCTTC; CDR3aa: CASSYARRNEQFF; abundance: .; v_gene: TRBV6-5; j_gene: TRBJ2-1; d_gene: .
CDR3nt: TGTGCCAGCAGCTTGTTTTTTGGTGGACAGGGGGCTTATGGCTACACCTTC; CDR3aa: CASSLFFGGQGAYGYTF; abundance: .; v_gene: TRBV5-4; j_gene: TRBJ1-2; d_gene: TRBD1
CDR3nt: TGTGCCAGCAGCTTAGTGTCAGAGGTCTACGAGCAGTACTTC; CDR3aa: CASSLVSEVYEQYF; abundance: .; v_gene: TRBV7-8; j_gene: TRBJ2-7; d_gene: .
CDR3nt: TGTGCCAGCAGTTATGGGACAAGCCAAGAGACCCAGTACTTC; CDR3aa: CASSYGTSQETQYF; abundance: .; v_gene: TRBV7-3; j_gene: TRBJ2-5; d_gene: .
CDR3nt: TGTGCCAGCAGCTTAACAGGGGCCGCTGGCACCGGGGAGCTGTTTTTT; CDR3aa: CASSLTGAAGTGELFF; abundance: .; v_gene: TRBV7-2; j_gene: TRBJ2-2; d_gene: TRBD1
CDR3nt: TGTGCCAGCAGCTCCCAGGGGGTTGTAACAGATACGCAGTATTTT; CDR3aa: CASSSQGVVTDTQYF; abundance: .; v_gene: TRBV7-8; j_gene: TRBJ2-3; d_gene: TRBD1
CDR3nt: TGCGCCAGCAGCCAAGTCCCAGGGAATAGCGACGAGCAGTACTTC; CDR3aa: CASSQVPGNSDEQYF; abundance: .; v_gene: TRBV4-3; j_gene: TRBJ2-7; d_gene: .
CDR3nt: TGCGCCAGCAGCCTCGGACAGGGGAGCAACTATGGCTACACCTTC; CDR3aa: CASSLGQGSNYGYTF; abundance: .; v_gene: TRBV4-3; j_gene: TRBJ1-2; d_gene: TRBD1
CDR3nt: TGTGCCAGCAGCCCGGTAGGGGACCTCTACAATGAGCAGTTCTTC; CDR3aa: CASSPVGDLYNEQFF; abundance: .; v_gene: TRBV7-9; j_gene: TRBJ2-1; d_gene: .
CDR3nt: TGTGCCAGCTCACCGCAACAGGGGGGAGAGACCCAGTACTTC; CDR3aa: CASSPQQGGETQYF; abundance: .; v_gene: TRBV18; j_gene: TRBJ2-5; d_gene: TRBD1
CDR3nt: TGCAGCGGGAAGTGGGAGTGGGGCACTGAAGCTTTCTTT; CDR3aa: CSGKWEWGTEAFF; abundance: few; v_gene: TRBV29-1; j_gene: TRBJ1-1; d_gene: .